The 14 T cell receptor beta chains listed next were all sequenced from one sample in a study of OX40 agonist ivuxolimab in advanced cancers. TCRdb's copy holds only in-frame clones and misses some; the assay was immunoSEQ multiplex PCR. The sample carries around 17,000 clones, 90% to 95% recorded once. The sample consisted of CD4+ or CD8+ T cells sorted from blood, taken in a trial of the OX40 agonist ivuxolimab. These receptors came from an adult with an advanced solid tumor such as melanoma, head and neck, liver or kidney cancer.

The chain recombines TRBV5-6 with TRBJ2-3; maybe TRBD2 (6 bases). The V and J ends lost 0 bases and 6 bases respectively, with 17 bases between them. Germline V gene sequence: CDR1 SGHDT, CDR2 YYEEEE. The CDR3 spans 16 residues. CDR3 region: CASSLAGGLPLDTQYF. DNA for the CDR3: TGTGCCAGCAGCTTGGCCGGGGGTCTCCCTCTGGATACGCAGTATTTT.

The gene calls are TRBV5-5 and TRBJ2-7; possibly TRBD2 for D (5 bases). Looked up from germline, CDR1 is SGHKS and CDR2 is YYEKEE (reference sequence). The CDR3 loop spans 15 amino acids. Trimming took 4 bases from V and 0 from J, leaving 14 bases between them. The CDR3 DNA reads TGTGCCAGCAGCGATGTGGTGGCGGGCTCCTACGAGCAGTACTTC. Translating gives CASSDVVAGSYEQYF.

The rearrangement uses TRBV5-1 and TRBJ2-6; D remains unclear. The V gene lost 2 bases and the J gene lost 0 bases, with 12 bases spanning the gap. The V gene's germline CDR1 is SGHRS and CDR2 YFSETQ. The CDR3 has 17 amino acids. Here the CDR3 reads CASSLVAAASGANVLTF. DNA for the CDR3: TGCGCCAGCAGCTTAGTGGCGGCAGCCTCTGGGGCCAACGTCCTGACTTTC.

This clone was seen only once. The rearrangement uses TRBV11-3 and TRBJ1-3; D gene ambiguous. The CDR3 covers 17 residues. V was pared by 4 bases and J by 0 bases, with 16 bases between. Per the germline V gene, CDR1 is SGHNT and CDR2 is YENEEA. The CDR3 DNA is TGTGCCAGCAGCTCCTGGCAGGTCGTTAGCTCTGGAAACACCATATATTTT. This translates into CASSSWQVVSSGNTIYF.

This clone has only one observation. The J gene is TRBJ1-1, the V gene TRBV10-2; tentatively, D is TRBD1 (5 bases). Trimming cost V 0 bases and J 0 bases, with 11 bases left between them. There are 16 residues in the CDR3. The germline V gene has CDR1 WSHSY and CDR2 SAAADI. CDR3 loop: CASSESRDGLNTEAFF. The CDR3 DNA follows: TGCGCCAGCAGTGAGTCGAGGGACGGCTTGAACACTGAAGCTTTCTTT.

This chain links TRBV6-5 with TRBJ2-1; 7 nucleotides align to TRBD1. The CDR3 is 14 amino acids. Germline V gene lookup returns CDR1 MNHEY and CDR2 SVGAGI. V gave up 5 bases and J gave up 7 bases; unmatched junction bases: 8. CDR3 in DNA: TGTGCCAGCAGTCCCCGGACAGGAGGAAATGAGCAGTTCTTC. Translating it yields CASSPRTGGNEQFF.

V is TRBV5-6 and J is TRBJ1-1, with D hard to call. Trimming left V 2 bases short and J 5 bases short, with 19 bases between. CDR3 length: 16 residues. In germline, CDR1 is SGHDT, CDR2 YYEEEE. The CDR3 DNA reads TGTGCCAGCAGCTTAGACTTAGACACCATTAGGACTGAAGCTTTCTTT. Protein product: CASSLDLDTIRTEAFF.

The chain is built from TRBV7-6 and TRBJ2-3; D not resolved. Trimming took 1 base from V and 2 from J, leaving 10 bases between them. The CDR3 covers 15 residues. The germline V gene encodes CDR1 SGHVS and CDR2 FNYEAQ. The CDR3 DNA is TGTGCCAGCAGCTTAGTTCGCTCCCACACAGATACGCAGTATTTT. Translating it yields CASSLVRSHTDTQYF.

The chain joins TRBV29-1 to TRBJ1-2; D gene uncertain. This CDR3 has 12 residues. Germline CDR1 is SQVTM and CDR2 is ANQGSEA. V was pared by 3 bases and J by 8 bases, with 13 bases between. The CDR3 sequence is CSVEAQVWGYTF. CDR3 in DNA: TGCAGCGTTGAGGCGCAGGTCTGGGGCTACACCTTC.

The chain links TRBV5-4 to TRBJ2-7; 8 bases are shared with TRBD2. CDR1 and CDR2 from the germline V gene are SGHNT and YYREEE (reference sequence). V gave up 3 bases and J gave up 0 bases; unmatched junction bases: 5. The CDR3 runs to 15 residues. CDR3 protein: CASSSGGGSSYEQYF. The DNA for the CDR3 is TGTGCCAGCAGCTCCGGGGGGGGTTCCTCCTACGAGCAGTACTTC.

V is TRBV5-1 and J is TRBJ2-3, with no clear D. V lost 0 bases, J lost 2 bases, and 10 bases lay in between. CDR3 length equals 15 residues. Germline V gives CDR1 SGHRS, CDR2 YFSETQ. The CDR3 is CASSLVGGDTDTQYF. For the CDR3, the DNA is TGCGCCAGCAGCTTGGTAGGCGGCGACACAGATACGCAGTATTTT.

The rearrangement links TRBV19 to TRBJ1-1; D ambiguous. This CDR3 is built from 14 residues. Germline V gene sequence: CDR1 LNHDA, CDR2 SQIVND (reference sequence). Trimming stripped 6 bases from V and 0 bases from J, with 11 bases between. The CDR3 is CASSLSTVNTEAFF. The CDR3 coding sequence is TGTGCCAGTAGCCTCTCGACGGTGAACACTGAAGCTTTCTTT.

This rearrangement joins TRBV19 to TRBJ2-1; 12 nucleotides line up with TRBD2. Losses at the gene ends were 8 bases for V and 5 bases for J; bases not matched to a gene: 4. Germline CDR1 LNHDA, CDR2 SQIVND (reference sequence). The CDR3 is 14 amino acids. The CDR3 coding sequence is TGTGCCAGTTCTCTAGCGGGGGGGAACAATGAGCAGTTCTTC. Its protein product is CASSLAGGNNEQFF.

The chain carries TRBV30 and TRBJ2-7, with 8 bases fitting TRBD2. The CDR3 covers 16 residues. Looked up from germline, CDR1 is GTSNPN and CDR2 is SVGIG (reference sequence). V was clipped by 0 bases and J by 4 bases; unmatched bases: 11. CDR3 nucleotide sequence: TGTGCCTGGAGTGTACTCCGCGGGGGGCCCTTTTACGAGCAGTACTTC. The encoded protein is CAWSVLRGGPFYEQYF.